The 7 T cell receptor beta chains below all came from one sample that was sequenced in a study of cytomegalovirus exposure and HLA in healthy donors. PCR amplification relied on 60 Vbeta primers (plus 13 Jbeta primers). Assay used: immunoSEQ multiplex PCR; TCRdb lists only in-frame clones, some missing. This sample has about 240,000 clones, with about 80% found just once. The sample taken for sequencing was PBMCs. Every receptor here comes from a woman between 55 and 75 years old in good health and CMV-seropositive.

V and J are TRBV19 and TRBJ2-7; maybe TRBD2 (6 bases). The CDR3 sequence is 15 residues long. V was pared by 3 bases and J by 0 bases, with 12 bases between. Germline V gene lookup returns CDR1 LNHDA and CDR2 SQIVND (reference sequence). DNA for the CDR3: TGTGCCAGTAGTATTGCGGGACTTTCCTCCTACGAGCAGTACTTC. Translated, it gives CASSIAGLSSYEQYF.

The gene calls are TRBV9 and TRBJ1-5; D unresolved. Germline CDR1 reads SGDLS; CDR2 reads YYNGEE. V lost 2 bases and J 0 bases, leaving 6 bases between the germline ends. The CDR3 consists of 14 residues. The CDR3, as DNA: TGTGCCAGCAGCGTCCGGTATAGCAATCAGCCCCAGCATTTT. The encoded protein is CASSVRYSNQPQHF.

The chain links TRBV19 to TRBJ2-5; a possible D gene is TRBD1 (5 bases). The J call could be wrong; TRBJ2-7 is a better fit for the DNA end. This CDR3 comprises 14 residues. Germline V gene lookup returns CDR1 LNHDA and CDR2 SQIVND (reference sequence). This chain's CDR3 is CASKSQGLAYEQYF. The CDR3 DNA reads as TGTGCCAGCAAAAGTCAGGGTTTAGCCTACGAGCAGTACTTC.

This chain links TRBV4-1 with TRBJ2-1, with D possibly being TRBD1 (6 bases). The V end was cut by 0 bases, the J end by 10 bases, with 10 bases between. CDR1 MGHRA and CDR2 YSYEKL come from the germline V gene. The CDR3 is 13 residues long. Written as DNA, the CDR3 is TGCGCCAGCAGCCAAGAAGGACAGACCGAGCAGTTCTTC. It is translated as CASSQEGQTEQFF.

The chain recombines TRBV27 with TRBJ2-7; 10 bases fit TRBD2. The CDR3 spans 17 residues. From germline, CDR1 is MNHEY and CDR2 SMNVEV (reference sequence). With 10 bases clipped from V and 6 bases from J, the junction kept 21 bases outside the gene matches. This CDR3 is CAIDIRFLAGESGEQYF. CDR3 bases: TGTGCCATCGACATCCGATTCCTAGCGGGAGAGTCGGGCGAGCAGTACTTC.

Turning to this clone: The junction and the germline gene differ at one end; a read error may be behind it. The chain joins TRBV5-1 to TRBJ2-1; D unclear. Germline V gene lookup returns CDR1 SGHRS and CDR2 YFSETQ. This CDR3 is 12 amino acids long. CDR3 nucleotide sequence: TGCGCCAGCAGCTTGGCTTACAGTGAGCAGTTCTTC. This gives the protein CASSLAYSEQFF.

As DNA, the CDR3 is TGTGCCAGCAGCTTAAGCCGGAACACTGAAGCTTTCTTT. It codes for CASSLSRNTEAFF. The chain links TRBV7-2 to TRBJ1-1; D uncertain. Trimming left V 2 bases short and J 1 base short, with 5 bases between. The CDR3 runs 13 residues. The germline CDR1 and CDR2 sequences are SGHTA and FQGNSA.